Listed below are T cell receptor beta chains from one sample, sequenced in a study of cytomegalovirus exposure and HLA in healthy donors. Assay: immunoSEQ multiplex PCR; the TCRdb copy retains only in-frame clones and omits some. Of about 130,000 clones listed, around 84% were seen once; the top ten hold roughly 2.5%. The sequencing input was PBMCs. Receptors were obtained from a man aged 50 or older in good health and CMV-seronegative. The CDR3 runs from the conserved cysteine through the conserved F or W. The order of the fields is J gene, V gene, D gene, clone size, CDR3 DNA, CDR3 protein. D genes are given only for firm matches. Size tells how often a clone was seen (once, few, many) or the class of an expanded clone, and some rows leave it out.

j_gene: TRBJ1-5; v_gene: TRBV6-5; d_gene: TRBD1; abundance: NA; CDR3nt: TGTGCCAGCACACAGGGGGCTAGTCAGCCCCAGCATTTT; CDR3aa: CASTQGASQPQHF
j_gene: TRBJ2-5; v_gene: TRBV7-2; d_gene: TRBD1; abundance: NA; CDR3nt: TGTGCCAGCAGCCCCCCCCAGATCTTGGACAGGGGAAAGACCCAGTACTTC; CDR3aa: CASSPPQILDRGKTQYF
j_gene: TRBJ2-1; v_gene: TRBV9; d_gene: TRBD1; abundance: NA; CDR3nt: TGTGCCAGCAGCGTGACAGGGGGTTTGTACAATGAGCAGTTCTTC; CDR3aa: CASSVTGGLYNEQFF
j_gene: TRBJ2-3; v_gene: TRBV6-4; d_gene: NA; abundance: NA; CDR3nt: TGTGCCAGCAGTGACTCCGGGATTGGAACAGATACGCAGTATTTT; CDR3aa: CASSDSGIGTDTQYF
j_gene: TRBJ2-3; v_gene: TRBV4-1; d_gene: TRBD2; abundance: NA; CDR3nt: TGCGCCAGCAGCCAAGATCAACTAGCGGGGGCTACGCAGTATTTT; CDR3aa: CASSQDQLAGATQYF
j_gene: TRBJ2-7; v_gene: TRBV6-1; d_gene: TRBD1; abundance: NA; CDR3nt: TGTGCCAGCAGTGAACCCGGGACAGGGGGCGAGCAGTACTTC; CDR3aa: CASSEPGTGGEQYF
j_gene: TRBJ1-4; v_gene: TRBV4-1; d_gene: TRBD1; abundance: NA; CDR3nt: TGCGCCAGCCGGGACAGGGAACTGTTTTTT; CDR3aa: CASRDRELFF
j_gene: TRBJ2-3; v_gene: TRBV7-2; d_gene: NA; abundance: once; CDR3nt: TGTGCCAGCAGCCCCTCCACAGATACGCAGTATTTT; CDR3aa: CASSPSTDTQYF
j_gene: TRBJ1-4; v_gene: TRBV2; d_gene: TRBD1; abundance: NA; CDR3nt: TGTGCCAGCTTCCGACCCGGGACAGGGAATGAAAAACTGTTTTTT; CDR3aa: CASFRPGTGNEKLFF
j_gene: TRBJ1-5; v_gene: TRBV19; d_gene: NA; abundance: NA; CDR3nt: TGTGCCAGTAGTCCGGACAGCTATAGCAATCAGCCCCAGCATTTT; CDR3aa: CASSPDSYSNQPQHF
j_gene: TRBJ1-4; v_gene: TRBV4-1; d_gene: TRBD1; abundance: once; CDR3nt: TGCGCCAGCAGCCAAGTTACCGGGACAGGGGTTGGAAAACTGTTTTTT; CDR3aa: CASSQVTGTGVGKLFF
j_gene: TRBJ2-7; v_gene: TRBV11-3; d_gene: TRBD1; abundance: NA; CDR3nt: TGTGCCAGCAGCCCTGGGACAGAAGAGCAGTACTTC; CDR3aa: CASSPGTEEQYF
j_gene: TRBJ1-2; v_gene: TRBV7-2; d_gene: NA; abundance: NA; CDR3nt: TGTGCCAGCAGCTCCTCCTTTAACTATGGCTACACCTTC; CDR3aa: CASSSSFNYGYTF
j_gene: TRBJ2-3; v_gene: TRBV29-1; d_gene: TRBD1; abundance: NA; CDR3nt: TGCAGCGTCTGGACAGGGTTAACAGATACGCAGTATTTT; CDR3aa: CSVWTGLTDTQYF
j_gene: TRBJ1-4; v_gene: TRBV4-1; d_gene: NA; abundance: NA; CDR3nt: TGCGCCAGCAGCCAAGGTCCGGGGGCTAATGAAAAACTGTTTTTT; CDR3aa: CASSQGPGANEKLFF
j_gene: TRBJ1-2; v_gene: TRBV30; d_gene: NA; abundance: once; CDR3nt: TGTGCCTGGATTCGCGACCGCGGCTATGGCTACACCTTC; CDR3aa: CAWIRDRGYGYTF
j_gene: TRBJ2-5; v_gene: TRBV19; d_gene: NA; abundance: NA; CDR3nt: TGTGCCAGTAGTACCTACGATGAGGAGAGAGAGACCCAGTACTTC; CDR3aa: CASSTYDEERETQYF
j_gene: TRBJ1-3; v_gene: TRBV7-2; d_gene: NA; abundance: NA; CDR3nt: TGTGCCAGCAGCCCTAGTGGGTTCTCTGGAAACACCATATATTTT; CDR3aa: CASSPSGFSGNTIYF
j_gene: TRBJ2-1; v_gene: TRBV5-1; d_gene: NA; abundance: NA; CDR3nt: TGCGCCAGCAGCTTGTTGTCCAACTACAATGAGCAGTTCTTC; CDR3aa: CASSLLSNYNEQFF
j_gene: TRBJ2-3; v_gene: TRBV2; d_gene: TRBD2; abundance: NA; CDR3nt: TGTGCCAGCAGTTCCTCTAGCGGGGGGGCCATAGATACGCAGTATTTT; CDR3aa: CASSSSSGGAIDTQYF
j_gene: TRBJ1-4; v_gene: TRBV5-1; d_gene: TRBD1; abundance: NA; CDR3nt: TGCGCCAGCAGCCCCGAGGGGGCCCCTAATGAAAAACTGTTTTTT; CDR3aa: CASSPEGAPNEKLFF
j_gene: TRBJ1-2; v_gene: TRBV5-5; d_gene: NA; abundance: NA; CDR3nt: TGTGCCAGCAGCTTGGCGCGGGGATCGGGCTATGGCTACACCTTC; CDR3aa: CASSLARGSGYGYTF
j_gene: TRBJ1-3; v_gene: TRBV4-1; d_gene: TRBD1; abundance: few; CDR3nt: TGCGCCAGCAGCCAAAGGGGGGACAGGGTTAATGGAAACACCATATATTTT; CDR3aa: CASSQRGDRVNGNTIYF
j_gene: TRBJ2-7; v_gene: TRBV4-1; d_gene: TRBD2; abundance: NA; CDR3nt: TGCGCCAGCAGCCAAGATGTCCCTAGCGGGGCCTACGAGCAGTACTTC; CDR3aa: CASSQDVPSGAYEQYF
j_gene: TRBJ2-1; v_gene: TRBV5-1; d_gene: TRBD1; abundance: few; CDR3nt: TGCGCCAGCAGTAAGGGACAGGCTATTATCAATGAGCAGTTCTTC; CDR3aa: CASSKGQAIINEQFF
j_gene: TRBJ1-5; v_gene: TRBV19; d_gene: TRBD1; abundance: few; CDR3nt: TGTGCCAGTAGTCCTCGACAGGGGGATCAGCCCCAGCATTTT; CDR3aa: CASSPRQGDQPQHF
j_gene: TRBJ2-3; v_gene: TRBV4-1; d_gene: NA; abundance: NA; CDR3nt: TGCGCCAGCAGCCAGGGGGCGGAAGATACGCAGTATTTT; CDR3aa: CASSQGAEDTQYF
j_gene: TRBJ1-1; v_gene: TRBV2; d_gene: NA; abundance: NA; CDR3nt: TGTGCCAGCAGTGAATCGGTTGGTGACACTGAAGCTTTCTTT; CDR3aa: CASSESVGDTEAFF
j_gene: TRBJ1-3; v_gene: TRBV5-1; d_gene: TRBD1; abundance: NA; CDR3nt: TGCGCCAGCAGCTTGGCCGGGACAGCACATGGAAACACCATATATTTT; CDR3aa: CASSLAGTAHGNTIYF
j_gene: TRBJ1-2; v_gene: TRBV7-2; d_gene: TRBD1; abundance: NA; CDR3nt: TGTGCCAGCAGCTTACGACAGGGAGGAGGCTACACCTTC; CDR3aa: CASSLRQGGGYTF
j_gene: TRBJ1-1; v_gene: TRBV15; d_gene: NA; abundance: NA; CDR3nt: TGTGCCACCAGCAGAGGGCCCGACACTGAAGCTTTCTTT; CDR3aa: CATSRGPDTEAFF
j_gene: TRBJ2-3; v_gene: TRBV2; d_gene: TRBD1; abundance: once; CDR3nt: TGTGCCAGCAGCAGGACAGGGGCAACAGATACGCAGTATTTT; CDR3aa: CASSRTGATDTQYF
j_gene: TRBJ1-1; v_gene: TRBV5-1; d_gene: NA; abundance: few; CDR3nt: TGCGCCAGCAGCCTAAGCCCCCAACGGAACACTGAAGCTTTCTTT; CDR3aa: CASSLSPQRNTEAFF
j_gene: TRBJ2-5; v_gene: TRBV4-2; d_gene: NA; abundance: NA; CDR3nt: TGTGCCAGCAGCCAAGATTCAGGGGTAGGAGAGACCCAGTACTTC; CDR3aa: CASSQDSGVGETQYF
j_gene: TRBJ2-3; v_gene: TRBV7-2; d_gene: NA; abundance: NA; CDR3nt: TGTGCCAGCAGCTCCCCTCCTCTAGGCGGCACAGATACGCAGTATTTT; CDR3aa: CASSSPPLGGTDTQYF
j_gene: TRBJ1-5; v_gene: TRBV2; d_gene: TRBD1; abundance: NA; CDR3nt: TGTGCCAGCAGTGAAAGGGGGCTCAATCAGCCCCAGCATTTT; CDR3aa: CASSERGLNQPQHF
j_gene: TRBJ2-6; v_gene: TRBV6-5; d_gene: NA; abundance: NA; CDR3nt: TGTGCCAGCAGCGGGGGTGTCTCTGGGGCCAACGTCCTGACTTTC; CDR3aa: CASSGGVSGANVLTF
j_gene: TRBJ1-6; v_gene: TRBV10-3; d_gene: NA; abundance: once; CDR3nt: TGTGCCATCAGTGAGTCCGGGACTCCAAATTCACCCCTCCACTTT; CDR3aa: CAISESGTPNSPLHF
j_gene: TRBJ2-7; v_gene: TRBV7-3; d_gene: TRBD2; abundance: once; CDR3nt: TGTGCCAGCAGCCCCTCGGGGGGGCCGGTGGACGAGCAGTACTTC; CDR3aa: CASSPSGGPVDEQYF
j_gene: TRBJ2-3; v_gene: TRBV7-2; d_gene: TRBD2; abundance: NA; CDR3nt: TGTGCCAGCAGCCGCGGTGGCGGGGGGCTTATCACAGATACGCAGTATTTT; CDR3aa: CASSRGGGGLITDTQYF
j_gene: TRBJ1-1; v_gene: TRBV5-4; d_gene: NA; abundance: NA; CDR3nt: TGTGCCAGCAGCCCCAGTCCGAACACTGAAGCTTTCTTT; CDR3aa: CASSPSPNTEAFF
j_gene: TRBJ2-7; v_gene: TRBV15; d_gene: NA; abundance: NA; CDR3nt: TGTGCCACCAGCAGGGGGAGCTCCTACGAGCAGTACTTC; CDR3aa: CATSRGSSYEQYF